The sequence of this T cell receptor (beta chain) was determined in a study of blood T cell repertoires in COVID-19. Assay used: immunoSEQ multiplex PCR; TCRdb lists only in-frame clones, some missing. Of about 300,000 clones in the sample, under 90% were seen once. Unmatched junction bases numbered 10, after V lost 0 bases and J lost 4 bases. The CDR3 is made up of 18 amino acids. Per the germline V gene, CDR1 is SGHKS and CDR2 is YYEKEE (reference sequence). This TCR derives from a woman between 45 and 65 years old who had been exposed to COVID-19. The sequenced sample was PBMCs or T cells enriched from blood (not recorded which). This chain links TRBV5-5 with TRBJ2-2; 9 nucleotides align to TRBD2. The CDR3 protein is CASSLGASGVSFTGELFF. CDR3 DNA: TGTGCCAGCAGCTTGGGGGCTAGCGGGGTTAGTTTCACCGGGGAGCTGTTTTTT.